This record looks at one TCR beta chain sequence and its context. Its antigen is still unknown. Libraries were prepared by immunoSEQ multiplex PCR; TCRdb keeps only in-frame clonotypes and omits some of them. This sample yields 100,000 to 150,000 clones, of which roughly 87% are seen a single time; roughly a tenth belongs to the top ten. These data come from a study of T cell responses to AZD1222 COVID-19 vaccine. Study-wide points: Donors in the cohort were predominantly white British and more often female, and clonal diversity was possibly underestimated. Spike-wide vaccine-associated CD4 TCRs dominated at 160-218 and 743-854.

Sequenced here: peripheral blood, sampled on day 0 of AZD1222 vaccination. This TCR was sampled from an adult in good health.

The CDR3 region is CASTDGRAFGTDTQYF. CDR3 coding DNA: TGTGCCAGCACCGACGGAAGGGCCTTTGGGACAGATACGCAGTATTTT. This sequence joins TRBV2 and TRBJ2-3; D not certain. The CDR3 spans 16 residues. The V gene's germline CDR1 is SNHLY and CDR2 FYNNEI. Trimming removed 7 bases at V and 3 bases at J, with 20 bases between.